This passage covers 8 T cell receptor beta chains from one sample sequenced in a study of human T cells and chemical hapten exposure. Time point here: patch test 1, 2 weeks after DPC sensitization. Treatment specified: therapeutic diphenylcyclopropenone sensitization with weekly scalp DPC. TCRdb fed the RACE reads into MiXCR, producing one record per CDR3 protein. This table has some 77,000 distinct CDR3 sequences, 10% to 13% appearing once. This specimen was whole blood, taken in connection with sensitization to the hapten diphenylcyclopropenone (DPC). Every receptor here comes from a woman in her forties or fifties with alopecia areata. Some clones in this sample may be carry-over from other donors' samples.

CDR3 residues: CASSRRSNEQFF. The CDR3 coding sequence is TGTGCCAGCAGCCGGCGCAGTAATGAGCAGTTCTTC. The chain recombines TRBV4-2 with TRBJ2-1; D gene ambiguous. Trimming took 4 bases from V and 7 from J, leaving 8 bases between them. The CDR3 sequence is 12 residues long. Germline CDR1 LGHNA, CDR2 YNFKEQ.

In this sample, this clonotype turned up many times. The V gene is TRBV7-3, the J gene TRBJ1-1; 7 bases are a match to TRBD1. V trimming: 5 bases; J trimming: 8 bases; junction bases outside the gene matches: 8. This CDR3 region has 13 residues. Germline values: CDR1 SGHTA, CDR2 FQGTGA. CDR3 protein: CASSLGGGAEAFF. The CDR3, as DNA: TGTGCCAGCAGCCTGGGAGGGGGCGCGGAAGCTTTCTTT.

The chain uses TRBV7-8 and TRBJ2-5; TRBD2 is a possible D gene (5 bases). V shed 5 bases and J shed 5 bases, with 12 bases lying between them. Germline V gene data show CDR1 as SGHVS and CDR2 as FQNEAQ. The CDR3 consists of 13 residues. The chain's CDR3 is CASSPHRGETQYF. The CDR3 DNA reads TGTGCCAGCAGCCCTCATCGCGGGGAGACCCAGTACTTC.

A few counts support this clonotype. The chain links TRBV28 to TRBJ2-1, with D possibly TRBD1 on 5 matching bases. Germline lookup yields CDR1 MDHEN and CDR2 SYDVKM. The CDR3 has 12 residues. Between the trimmed V and J ends, which lost 5 bases and 14 bases, there was a span of 16 bases. The CDR3 region is CASSNTGRWEFF. DNA of the CDR3: TGTGCCAGCAGTAATACAGGTCGCTGGGAGTTCTTC.

This clonotype appeared many times. The chain carries TRBV27 and TRBJ2-7; 7 nucleotides line up with TRBD2. Germline values: CDR1 MNHEY, CDR2 SMNVEV (reference sequence). The J segment lost 2 bases and the V segment lost 7 bases, leaving 5 bases of the junction unmatched. The CDR3 consists of 13 residues. This CDR3 reads CASKAGATYEQYF. The CDR3 nucleotides read TGTGCCAGCAAGGCGGGAGCAACCTACGAGCAGTACTTC.

This clonotype appeared a few times. CDR3 coding DNA: TGCACCGGGACTAGCGACTACAATGAGCAGTTCTTC. This translates into CTGTSDYNEQFF. The rearrangement uses TRBV29-1 and TRBJ2-1, with 10 bases lining up with TRBD2. CDR3 length equals 12 residues. CDR1 is SQVTM and CDR2 is ANQGSEA in the germline V gene.

The V and J genes are TRBV11-2 and TRBJ2-7, with unresolved D. The ends were cut back, 1 base at V and 3 bases at J, with 10 bases in the middle. The CDR3 spans 14 residues. Germline CDR1 reads SGHAT; CDR2 reads FQNNGV. CDR3 residues: CASSLVSRNYEQYF. The CDR3 nucleotides read TGTGCCAGCAGCTTAGTTAGCCGCAACTACGAGCAGTACTTC.

This clonotype was detected only a few times. The chain is built from TRBV7-9 and TRBJ2-1; no definite D call. The length of the CDR3 is 15 residues. Per germline, CDR1 SEHNR and CDR2 FQNEAQ (reference sequence). Trimming shortened V by 4 bases and J by 0 bases, and 10 bases separated the two germline ends. DNA for the CDR3: TGTGCCAGCAGCTCAGCTTCCGACTCCTACAATGAGCAGTTCTTC. Residues: CASSSASDSYNEQFF. The full variable domain, with the rest looked up from reference TRBV7-9 and TRBJ2-1, is DTGVSQNPRHKITKRGQNVTFRCDPISEHNRLYWYRQTLGQGPEFLTYFQNEAQLEKSRLLSDRFSAERPKGSFSTLEIQRTEQGDSAMYLCASSSASDSYNEQFFGPGTRLTVL.